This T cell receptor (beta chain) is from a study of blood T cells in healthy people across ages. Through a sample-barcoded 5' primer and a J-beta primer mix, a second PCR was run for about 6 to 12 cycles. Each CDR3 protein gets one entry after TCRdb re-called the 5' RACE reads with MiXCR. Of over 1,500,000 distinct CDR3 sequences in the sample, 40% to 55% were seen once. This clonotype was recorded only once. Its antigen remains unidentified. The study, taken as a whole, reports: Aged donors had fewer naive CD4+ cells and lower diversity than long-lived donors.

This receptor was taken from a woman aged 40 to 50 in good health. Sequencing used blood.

The CDR3 spells CASSAIAARGSPLHF. The CDR3 DNA reads as TGTGCCAGCAGCGCGATCGCGGCGCGGGGGTCACCCCTCCACTTT. V usage is TRBV11-2 and J usage is TRBJ1-6; D may be TRBD1 (5 bases). The CDR3 contains 15 residues. Germline assignment: CDR1 SGHAT and CDR2 FQNNGV. Trimming stripped 5 bases from V and 10 bases from J, with 18 bases between.